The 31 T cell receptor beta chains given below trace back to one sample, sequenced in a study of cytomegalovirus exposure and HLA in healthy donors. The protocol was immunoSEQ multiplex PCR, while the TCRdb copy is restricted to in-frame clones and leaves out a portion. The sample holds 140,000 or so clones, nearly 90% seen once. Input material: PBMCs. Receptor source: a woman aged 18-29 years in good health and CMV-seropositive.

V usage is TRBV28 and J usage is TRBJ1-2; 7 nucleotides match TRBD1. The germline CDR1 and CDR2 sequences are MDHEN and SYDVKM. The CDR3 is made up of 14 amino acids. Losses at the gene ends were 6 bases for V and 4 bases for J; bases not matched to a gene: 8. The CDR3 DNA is TGTGCCAGCAGCCTACAGGGGAATCGCTATGGCTACACCTTC. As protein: CASSLQGNRYGYTF.

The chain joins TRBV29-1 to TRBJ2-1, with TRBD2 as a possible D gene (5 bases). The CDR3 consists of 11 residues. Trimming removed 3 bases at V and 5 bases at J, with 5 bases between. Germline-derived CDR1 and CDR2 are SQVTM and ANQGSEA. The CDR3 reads CSVDGNNEQFF. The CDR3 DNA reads TGCAGCGTTGACGGGAACAATGAGCAGTTCTTC.

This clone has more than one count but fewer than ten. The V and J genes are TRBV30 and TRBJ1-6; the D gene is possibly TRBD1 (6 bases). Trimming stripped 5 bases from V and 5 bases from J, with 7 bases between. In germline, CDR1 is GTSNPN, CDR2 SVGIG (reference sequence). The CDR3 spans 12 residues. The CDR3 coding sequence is TGTGCCTGGTCAGGGGATAATTCACCCCTCCACTTT. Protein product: CAWSGDNSPLHF. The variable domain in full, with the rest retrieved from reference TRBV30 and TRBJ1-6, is SQTIHQWPATLVQPVGSPLSLECTVEGTSNPNLYWYRQAAGRGLQLLFYSVGIGQISSEVPQNLSASRPQDRQFILSSKKLLLSDSGFYLCAWSGDNSPLHFGNGTRLTVT.

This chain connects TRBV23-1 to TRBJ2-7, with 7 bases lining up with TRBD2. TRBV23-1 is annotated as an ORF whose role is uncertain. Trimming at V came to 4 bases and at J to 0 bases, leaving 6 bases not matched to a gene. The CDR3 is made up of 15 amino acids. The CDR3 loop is CASSPPGLLSYEQYF. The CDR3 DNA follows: TGCGCCAGCAGTCCGCCGGGACTACTCTCCTACGAGCAGTACTTC.

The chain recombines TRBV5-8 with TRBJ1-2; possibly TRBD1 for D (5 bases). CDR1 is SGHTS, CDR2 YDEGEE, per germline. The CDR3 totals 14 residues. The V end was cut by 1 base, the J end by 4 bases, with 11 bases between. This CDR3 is CASSLTNQGYGYTF. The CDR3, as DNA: TGTGCCAGCAGCTTGACCAATCAGGGCTATGGCTACACCTTC.

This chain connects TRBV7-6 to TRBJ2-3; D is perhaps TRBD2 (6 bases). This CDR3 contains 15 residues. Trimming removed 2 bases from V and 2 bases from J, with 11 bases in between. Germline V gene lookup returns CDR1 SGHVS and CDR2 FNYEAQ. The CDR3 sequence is CASSLTWGVTDTQYF. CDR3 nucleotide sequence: TGTGCCAGCAGCTTAACCTGGGGGGTCACAGATACGCAGTATTTT.

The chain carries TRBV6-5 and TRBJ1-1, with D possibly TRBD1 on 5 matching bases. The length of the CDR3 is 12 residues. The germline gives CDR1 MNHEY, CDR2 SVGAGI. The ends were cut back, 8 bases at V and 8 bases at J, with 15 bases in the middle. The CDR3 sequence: CASVDTLYEAFF. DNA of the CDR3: TGTGCCAGCGTGGACACGCTTTACGAAGCTTTCTTT.

The CDR3 loop is CASSPRQGASNYGYTF. The CDR3 bases are TGTGCCAGCAGCCCAAGACAGGGGGCCTCTAACTATGGCTACACCTTC. The J gene is TRBJ1-2, the V gene TRBV5-6, with TRBD1 identical over 10 bases. After removal of 4 bases from V and 0 bases from J, the junction contained 6 bases not matched to a gene. Germline V lookup: CDR1 SGHDT, CDR2 YYEEEE. CDR3 size: 16 residues.

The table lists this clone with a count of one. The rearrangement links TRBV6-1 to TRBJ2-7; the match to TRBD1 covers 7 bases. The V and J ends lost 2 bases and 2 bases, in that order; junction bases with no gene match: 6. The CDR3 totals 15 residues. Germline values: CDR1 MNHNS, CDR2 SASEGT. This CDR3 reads CASSELNRGTYEQYF. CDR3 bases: TGTGCCAGCAGTGAACTGAACAGGGGTACCTACGAGCAGTACTTC.

CDR3 residues: CSVEPDRGAYNEQFF. CDR3 sequence (DNA): TGCAGCGTTGAACCGGACAGGGGGGCGTACAATGAGCAGTTCTTC. The chain has TRBV29-1 and TRBJ2-1; TRBD1 matches at 10 bases. There are 15 residues in the CDR3. Losses at the gene ends were 2 bases for V and 4 bases for J; bases not matched to a gene: 5. CDR1 and CDR2 (germline): SQVTM, ANQGSEA.

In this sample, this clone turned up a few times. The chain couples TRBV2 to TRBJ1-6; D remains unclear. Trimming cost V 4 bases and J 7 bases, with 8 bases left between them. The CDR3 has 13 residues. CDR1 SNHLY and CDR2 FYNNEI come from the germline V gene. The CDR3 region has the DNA TGTGCCAGCAGTGGCGTAGTCAATTCACCCCTCCACTTT. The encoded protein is CASSGVVNSPLHF.

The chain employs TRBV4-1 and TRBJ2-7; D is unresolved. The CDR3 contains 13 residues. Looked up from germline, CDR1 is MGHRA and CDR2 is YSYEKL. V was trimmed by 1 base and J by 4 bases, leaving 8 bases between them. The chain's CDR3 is CASSQGGSYEQYF. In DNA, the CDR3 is TGCGCCAGCAGCCAAGGAGGATCGTACGAGCAGTACTTC.

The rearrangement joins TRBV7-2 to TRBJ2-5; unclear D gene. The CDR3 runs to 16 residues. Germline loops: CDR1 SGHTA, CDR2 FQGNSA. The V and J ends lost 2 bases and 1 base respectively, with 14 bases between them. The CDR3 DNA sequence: TGTGCCAGCAGCTTATGGCATAACCCGGGCCAAGAGACCCAGTACTTC. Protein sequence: CASSLWHNPGQETQYF.

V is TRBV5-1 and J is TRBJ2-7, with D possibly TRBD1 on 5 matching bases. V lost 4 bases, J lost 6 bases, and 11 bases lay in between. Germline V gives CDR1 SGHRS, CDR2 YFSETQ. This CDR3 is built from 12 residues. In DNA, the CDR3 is TGCGCCAGCAGCGCAGGACACAGCGAGCAGTACTTC. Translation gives CASSAGHSEQYF.

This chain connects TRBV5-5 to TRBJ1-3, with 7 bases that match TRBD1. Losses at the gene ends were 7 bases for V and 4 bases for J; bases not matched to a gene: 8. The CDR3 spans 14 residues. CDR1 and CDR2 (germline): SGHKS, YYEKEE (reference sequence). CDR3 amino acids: CASFEGAAGNTIYF. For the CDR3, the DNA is TGTGCCAGCTTCGAGGGGGCTGCGGGAAACACCATATATTTT.

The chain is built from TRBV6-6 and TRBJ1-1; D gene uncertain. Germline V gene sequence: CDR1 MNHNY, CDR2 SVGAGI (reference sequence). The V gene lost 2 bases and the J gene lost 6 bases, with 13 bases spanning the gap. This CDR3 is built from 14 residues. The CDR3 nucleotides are TGTGCCAGCAGTTACGTAGTCCAATACCCTGAAGCTTTCTTT. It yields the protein CASSYVVQYPEAFF.

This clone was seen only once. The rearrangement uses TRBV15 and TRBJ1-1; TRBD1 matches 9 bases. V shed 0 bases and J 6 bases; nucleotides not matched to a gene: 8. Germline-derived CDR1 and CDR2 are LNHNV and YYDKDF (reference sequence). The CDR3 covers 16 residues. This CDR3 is CATSRDNTGGAAEAFF. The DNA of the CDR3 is TGTGCCACCAGCAGAGATAACACAGGGGGCGCGGCTGAAGCTTTCTTT.

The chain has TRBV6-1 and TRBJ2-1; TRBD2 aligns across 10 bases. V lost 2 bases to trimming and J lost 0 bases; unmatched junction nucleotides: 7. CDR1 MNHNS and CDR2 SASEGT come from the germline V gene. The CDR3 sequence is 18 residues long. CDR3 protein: CASSERASGGYSYNEQFF. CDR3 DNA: TGTGCCAGCAGTGAAAGGGCTAGCGGGGGCTACTCCTACAATGAGCAGTTCTTC.

The CDR3 region has the DNA TGTGCCAGCAGCTTTTATGGGTCCAGCGGGTTAGCCAAAAACATTCAGTACTTC. Translation: CASSFYGSSGLAKNIQYF. The chain recombines TRBV11-2 with TRBJ2-4, with a weak D call TRBD2 (6 bases). V shed 3 bases and J shed 0 bases, with 18 bases lying between them. The CDR3 is made up of 18 amino acids. The germline V gene has CDR1 SGHAT and CDR2 FQNNGV.

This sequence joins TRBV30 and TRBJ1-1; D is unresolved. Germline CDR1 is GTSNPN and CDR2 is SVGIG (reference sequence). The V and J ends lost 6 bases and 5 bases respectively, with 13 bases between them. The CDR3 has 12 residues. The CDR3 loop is CACCGVPTEAFF. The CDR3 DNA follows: TGTGCCTGTTGCGGGGTTCCGACTGAAGCTTTCTTT.

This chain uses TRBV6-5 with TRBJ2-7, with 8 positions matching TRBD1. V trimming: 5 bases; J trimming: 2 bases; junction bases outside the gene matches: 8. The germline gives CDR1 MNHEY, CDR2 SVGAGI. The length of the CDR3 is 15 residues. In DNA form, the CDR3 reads TGTGCCAGCAGTCCCCCAGGGGGCCCTCCCTACGAGCAGTACTTC. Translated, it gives CASSPPGGPPYEQYF.

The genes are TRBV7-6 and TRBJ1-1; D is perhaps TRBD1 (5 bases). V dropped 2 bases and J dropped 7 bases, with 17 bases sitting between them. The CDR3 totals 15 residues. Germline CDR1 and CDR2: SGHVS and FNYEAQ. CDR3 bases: TGTGCCAGCAGCTTACTGCTTAAGGGGTCGGATGAAGCTTTCTTT. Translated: CASSLLLKGSDEAFF.

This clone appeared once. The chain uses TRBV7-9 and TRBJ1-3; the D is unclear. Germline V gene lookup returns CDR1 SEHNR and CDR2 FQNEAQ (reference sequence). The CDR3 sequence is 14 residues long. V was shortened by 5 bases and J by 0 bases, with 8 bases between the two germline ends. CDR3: CASSNTDSGNTIYF. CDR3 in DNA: TGTGCCAGCAGCAACACAGACTCTGGAAACACCATATATTTT.

Here the CDR3 reads CASSTKLAGFDYEQYF. DNA of the CDR3: TGTGCCAGCAGCACCAAACTAGCGGGGTTTGACTACGAGCAGTACTTC. This chain links TRBV7-8 with TRBJ2-7; the match to TRBD2 covers 10 bases. The V gene's germline CDR1 is SGHVS and CDR2 FQNEAQ. There are 16 residues in the CDR3. J was trimmed by 3 bases and V by 5 bases; bases with no gene match: 10.

In DNA, the CDR3 is TGTGCCAGCAACAAGGGGAGGGCTTTGGGCTACACCTTC. Protein product: CASNKGRALGYTF. This chain uses TRBV2 with TRBJ1-2, with D perhaps matching TRBD1 (5 bases). The CDR3 contains 13 residues. Germline V gene data show CDR1 as SNHLY and CDR2 as FYNNEI. V was pared by 7 bases and J by 8 bases, with 17 bases between.

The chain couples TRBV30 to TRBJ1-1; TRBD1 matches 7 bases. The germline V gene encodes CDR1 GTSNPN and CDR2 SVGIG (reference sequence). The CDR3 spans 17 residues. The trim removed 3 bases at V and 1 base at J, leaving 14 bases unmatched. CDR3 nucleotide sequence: TGTGCCTGGAGGCCCCGGGACAGCTTACTAAGGAACACTGAAGCTTTCTTT. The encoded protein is CAWRPRDSLLRNTEAFF.

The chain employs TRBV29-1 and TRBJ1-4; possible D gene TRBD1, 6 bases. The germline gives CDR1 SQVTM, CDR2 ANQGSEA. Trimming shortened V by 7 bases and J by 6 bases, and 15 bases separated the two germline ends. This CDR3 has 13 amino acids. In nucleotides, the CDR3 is TGCAGCGAAACAGGGATAGAGGATGAAAAACTGTTTTTT. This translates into CSETGIEDEKLFF.

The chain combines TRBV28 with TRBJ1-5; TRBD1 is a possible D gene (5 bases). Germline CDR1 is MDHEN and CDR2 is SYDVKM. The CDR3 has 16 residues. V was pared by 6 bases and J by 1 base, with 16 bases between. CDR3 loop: CASSPRPGVSNQPQHF. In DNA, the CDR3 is TGTGCCAGCAGCCCTCGCCCGGGGGTGAGCAATCAGCCCCAGCATTTT.

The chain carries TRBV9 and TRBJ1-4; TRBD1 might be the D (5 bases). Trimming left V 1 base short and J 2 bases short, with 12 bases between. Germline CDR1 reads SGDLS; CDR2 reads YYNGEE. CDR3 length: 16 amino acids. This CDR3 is CASSVRQGDTNEKLFF. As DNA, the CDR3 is TGTGCCAGCAGCGTAAGGCAAGGGGATACTAATGAAAAACTGTTTTTT.

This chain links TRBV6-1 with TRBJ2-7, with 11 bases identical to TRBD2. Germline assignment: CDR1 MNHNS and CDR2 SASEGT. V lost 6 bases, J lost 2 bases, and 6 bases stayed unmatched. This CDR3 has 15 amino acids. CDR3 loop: CASRSTSGATYEQYF. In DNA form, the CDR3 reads TGTGCCAGCAGGTCGACTAGCGGGGCCACCTACGAGCAGTACTTC.

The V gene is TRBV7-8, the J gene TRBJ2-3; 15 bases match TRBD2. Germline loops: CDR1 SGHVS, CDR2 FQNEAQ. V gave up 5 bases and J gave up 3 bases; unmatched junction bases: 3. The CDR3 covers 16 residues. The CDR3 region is CASSQGLAGGTDTQYF. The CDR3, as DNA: TGTGCCAGCAGCCAGGGACTAGCGGGGGGTACAGATACGCAGTATTTT. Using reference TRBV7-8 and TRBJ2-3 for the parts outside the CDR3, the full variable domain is GAGVSQSPRYKVAKRGQDVALRCDPISGHVSLFWYQQALGQGPEFLTYFQNEAQLDKSGLPSDRFFAERPEGSVSTLKIQRTQQEDSAVYLCASSQGLAGGTDTQYFGPGTRLTVL.